This T cell receptor (beta chain) was identified in a study of OX40 agonist ivuxolimab in advanced cancers. Study information: Males comprised 75% to 90% of the group, whose mean age was about 62 years (range about 20 to 79).

Trimming shortened V by 4 bases and J by 2 bases, and 17 bases separated the two germline ends. CDR1 and CDR2 (germline): MNHNS, SASEGT. The CDR3 covers 16 residues. Clones were sequenced by immunoSEQ multiplex PCR, and TCRdb holds only the in-frame ones, with some missing. The table includes about 94,000 clones, around 87% detected once. The sample was CD4+ or CD8+ T cells sorted from blood, taken in a trial of the OX40 agonist ivuxolimab. V usage is TRBV6-1 and J usage is TRBJ2-5; a possible D gene is TRBD2 (6 bases). This receptor was obtained from an adult with an advanced solid tumor such as melanoma, head and neck, liver or kidney cancer. DNA of the CDR3: TGTGCCAGCAGTGGGGGGGTTAGCGGCATACAAGAGACCCAGTACTTC. It yields the protein CASSGGVSGIQETQYF.